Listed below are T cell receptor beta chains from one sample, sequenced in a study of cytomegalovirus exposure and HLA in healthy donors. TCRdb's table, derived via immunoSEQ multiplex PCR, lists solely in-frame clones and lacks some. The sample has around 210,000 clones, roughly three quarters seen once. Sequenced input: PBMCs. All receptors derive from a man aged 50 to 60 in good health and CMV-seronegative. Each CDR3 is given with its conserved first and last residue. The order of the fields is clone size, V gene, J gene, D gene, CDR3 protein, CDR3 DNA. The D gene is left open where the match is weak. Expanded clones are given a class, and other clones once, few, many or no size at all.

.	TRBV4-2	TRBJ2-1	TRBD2	CASSQEGLASEQFF	TGTGCCAGCAGCCAAGAGGGACTAGCGAGTGAGCAGTTCTTC
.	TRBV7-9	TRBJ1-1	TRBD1	CASSFRDRVSEAFF	TGTGCCAGCAGCTTTCGGGACAGGGTATCTGAAGCTTTCTTT
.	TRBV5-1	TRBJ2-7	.	CASSFSVEAYEQYF	TGCGCCAGCAGCTTCTCAGTGGAGGCCTACGAGCAGTACTTC
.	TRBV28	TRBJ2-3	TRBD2	CASRGTSGRSTDTQYF	TGTGCCAGCAGGGGGACTAGCGGGAGGTCCACAGATACGCAGTATTTT
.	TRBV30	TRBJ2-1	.	CAWRDRQGHYPYNEQFF	TGTGCCTGGAGGGATCGCCAGGGGCATTACCCCTACAATGAGCAGTTCTTC
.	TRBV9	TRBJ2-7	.	CASSVAVHSTYEQYF	TGTGCCAGCAGCGTAGCTGTCCACAGTACTTACGAGCAGTACTTC
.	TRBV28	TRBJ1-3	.	CASSFQGLGNTIYF	TGTGCCAGCAGTTTTCAGGGACTCGGAAACACCATATATTTT
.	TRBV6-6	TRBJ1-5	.	CASSYNELSNQPQHF	TGTGCCAGCAGTTACAATGAACTATCCAATCAGCCCCAGCATTTT
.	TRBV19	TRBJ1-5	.	CASSIGGATLSNQPQHF	TGTGCCAGTAGTATCGGCGGTGCCACCCTTAGCAATCAGCCCCAGCATTTT
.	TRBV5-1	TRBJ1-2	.	CASSLAPGNYGYTF	TGCGCCAGCAGCTTGGCCCCGGGGAACTATGGCTACACCTTC
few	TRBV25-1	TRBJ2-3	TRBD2	CASSDPGLAGVVDTQYF	TGTGCCAGCTCGGACCCCGGACTAGCGGGAGTCGTAGATACGCAGTATTTT
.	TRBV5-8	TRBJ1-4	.	CASSHRGQTNEKLFF	TGTGCCAGCAGCCATCGGGGACAAACTAATGAAAAACTGTTTTTT
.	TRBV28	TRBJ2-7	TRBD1	CASRLQGREQYF	TGTGCCAGCAGACTACAGGGGCGCGAGCAGTACTTC
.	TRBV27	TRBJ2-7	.	CASSLTGSYEQYF	TGTGCCAGCAGTTTGACAGGCTCCTACGAGCAGTACTTC
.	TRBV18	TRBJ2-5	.	CASSPRQGKSGETQYF	TGTGCCAGCTCACCCCGCCAGGGTAAGAGTGGTGAGACCCAGTACTTC
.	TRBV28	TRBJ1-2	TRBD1	CASSSRRDRFIYGYTF	TGTGCCAGCAGTTCCCGCAGGGACAGATTCATATATGGCTACACCTTC
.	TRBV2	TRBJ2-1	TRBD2	CASSDSLAGEVYEQFF	TGTGCCAGCAGTGATTCCCTAGCGGGAGAAGTTTATGAGCAGTTCTTC
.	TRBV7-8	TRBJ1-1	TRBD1	CASSLADRGVAFF	TGTGCCAGCAGCTTAGCGGACAGGGGGGTAGCTTTCTTT
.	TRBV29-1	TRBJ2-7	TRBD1	CSAGTGGAYEQYF	TGCAGCGCCGGGACAGGGGGTGCCTACGAGCAGTACTTC
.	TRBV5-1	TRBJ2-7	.	CASSHLEGPYEQYF	TGCGCCAGCAGCCACCTGGAGGGCCCCTACGAGCAGTACTTC
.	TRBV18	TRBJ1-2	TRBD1	CASSPVGQGADYGYTF	TGTGCCAGCTCACCGGTAGGACAGGGGGCGGACTATGGCTACACCTTC
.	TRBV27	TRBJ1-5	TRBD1	CASRVDRGVNQPQHF	TGTGCCAGCAGGGTCGACAGGGGGGTCAATCAGCCCCAGCATTTT
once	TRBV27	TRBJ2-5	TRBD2	CASSGGLAGVGETQYF	TGTGCCAGCAGTGGGGGACTAGCGGGAGTCGGGGAGACCCAGTACTTC
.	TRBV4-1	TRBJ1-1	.	CASSPLQGVNTEAFF	TGCGCCAGCAGCCCTTTACAGGGAGTGAACACTGAAGCTTTCTTT
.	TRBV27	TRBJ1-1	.	CASSGQGRNTEAFF	TGTGCCAGCAGTGGGCAGGGCCGGAACACTGAAGCTTTCTTT
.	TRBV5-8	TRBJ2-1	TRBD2	CASRLAGGSYNEQFF	TGTGCCAGCAGATTAGCGGGAGGTTCCTACAATGAGCAGTTCTTC
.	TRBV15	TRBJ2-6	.	CATSSPPQAGANVLTF	TGTGCCACCAGCAGCCCGCCCCAGGCTGGGGCCAACGTCCTGACTTTC
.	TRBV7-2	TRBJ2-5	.	CASSPDSFQETQYF	TGTGCCAGCAGCCCTGACTCGTTCCAAGAGACCCAGTACTTC
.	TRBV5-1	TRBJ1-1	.	CASSYEPVTEAFF	TGCGCCAGCAGCTACGAGCCCGTCACTGAAGCTTTCTTT
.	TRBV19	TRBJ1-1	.	CASSLGGGWNTEAFF	TGTGCCAGTAGCCTAGGGGGGGGCTGGAACACTGAAGCTTTCTTT
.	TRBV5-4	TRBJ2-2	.	CASSASPDYLITGELFF	TGTGCCAGCAGCGCATCCCCGGACTACCTGATCACCGGGGAGCTGTTTTTT
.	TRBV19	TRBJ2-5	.	CASSANLLWQGHDVWQTQYF	TGTGCCAGTAGTGCGAACCTTCTGTGGCAGGGTCATGACGTTTGGCAGACCCAGTACTTC
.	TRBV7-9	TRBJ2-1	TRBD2	CASSRPLGSGRSGEQFF	TGTGCCAGCAGCCGGCCGCTGGGGAGCGGGAGGTCAGGTGAGCAGTTCTTC
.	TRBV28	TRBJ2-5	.	CASSLRRDQETQYF	TGTGCCAGCAGTTTAAGGAGGGACCAAGAGACCCAGTACTTC
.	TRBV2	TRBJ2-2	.	CASSRVGTLNTGELFF	TGTGCCAGCAGTCGGGTTGGCACATTGAACACCGGGGAGCTGTTTTTT
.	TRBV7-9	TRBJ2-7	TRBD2	CASSPRGRGDYEQYF	TGTGCCAGCAGCCCACGGGGTCGGGGGGACTACGAGCAGTACTTC
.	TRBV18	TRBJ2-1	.	CASSPLTRVTYNEQFF	TGTGCCAGCTCACCACTCACCCGGGTGACCTACAATGAGCAGTTCTTC
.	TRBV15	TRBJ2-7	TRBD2	CATSRDRLAGSYEQYF	TGTGCCACCAGCAGAGATAGGCTAGCGGGATCCTACGAGCAGTACTTC
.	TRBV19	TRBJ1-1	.	CATSRTPGTEAFF	TGTGCCACCAGCCGGACTCCAGGCACTGAAGCTTTCTTT
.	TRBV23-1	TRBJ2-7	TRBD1	CASSGTGSYEQYF	TGCGCCAGCAGTGGGACAGGGTCCTACGAGCAGTACTTC
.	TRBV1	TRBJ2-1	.	CTSSQEASGYNEQFF	TGCACCAGCAGCCAAGAGGCTAGCGGATACAATGAGCAGTTCTTC
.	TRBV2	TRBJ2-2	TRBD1	CASSGRQGVHAGELFF	TGTGCCAGCAGTGGGAGACAGGGTGTTCATGCCGGGGAGCTGTTTTTT
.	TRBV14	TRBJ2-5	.	CASSQYRERRETQYF	TGTGCCAGCAGCCAATACAGGGAACGTAGGGAGACCCAGTACTTC
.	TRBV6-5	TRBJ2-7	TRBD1	CASRGDRATYEQYF	TGTGCCAGCAGGGGGGACAGGGCAACCTACGAGCAGTACTTC
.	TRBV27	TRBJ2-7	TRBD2	CASSPPRRGRRDYEQYF	TGTGCCAGCAGTCCCCCGCGGCGCGGGAGGAGGGACTACGAGCAGTACTTC
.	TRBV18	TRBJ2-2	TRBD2	CASSVLAGGTNTGELFF	TGTGCCAGCTCAGTACTAGCGGGAGGTACCAACACCGGGGAGCTGTTTTTT